The 25 T cell receptor beta chains in this list originate from one sample, sequenced in a study of T-cell reconstitution after alpha-beta-depleted transplantation in children. Unique molecular identifiers tagged the TCRbeta library. TCRdb re-called the PCR reads through MiXCR, storing one row per CDR3 protein. The sample lists some 290,000 distinct CDR3 sequences; roughly 25% were seen once. The sample in question was PBMCs, mostly from graft donor cells, obtained 180 days after TCRalphabeta/CD19-depleted stem cell transplant. Source of these receptors: a male patient between 10 and 17 years old who had a stem cell transplant for acute lymphoblastic leukemia, so the T cells may come from the graft donor.

The J gene is TRBJ2-7, the V gene TRBV5-1; 9 bases are a match to TRBD2. Trimming cost V 7 bases and J 2 bases; bases outside gene matches: 13. Germline CDR1 SGHRS, CDR2 YFSETQ. The CDR3 has 16 amino acids. The CDR3 DNA sequence: TGCGCCAGCCCTCGAGCGGGAGGCCCACGGGCCTACGAGCAGTACTTC. Its translation: CASPRAGGPRAYEQYF.

CDR3 in DNA: TGCGCCAGCAGCCCAGTTCTAGGGATGACGGGCAATCAGCCCCAGCATTTT. Encoded protein: CASSPVLGMTGNQPQHF. V gene TRBV4-1 combines with J gene TRBJ1-5; D is unclear. The V end lost 4 bases, the J end lost 2 bases, and 18 bases lay between the germline ends. This CDR3 comprises 17 residues. CDR1 is MGHRA, CDR2 YSYEKL, per germline.

This chain links TRBV12-3 or TRBV12-4 with TRBJ1-2; weak D call: TRBD1 (6 bases). The CDR3 sequence is 15 residues long. V dropped 3 bases and J dropped 6 bases, with 17 bases sitting between them. CDR3 sequence: CASSFSGAATHGYTF. As DNA, the CDR3 is TGTGCCAGCAGTTTTTCGGGGGCAGCGACACATGGCTACACCTTC.

V and J are TRBV18 and TRBJ2-5; D unresolved. The CDR3 totals 12 residues. V lost 5 bases and J lost 5, with 9 bases in between. The germline V gene has CDR1 KGHSH and CDR2 LQKENI. The CDR3 loop is CASSNDWETQYF. The CDR3 nucleotides read TGTGCCAGCTCAAACGATTGGGAGACCCAGTACTTC.

J is TRBJ2-5 and V is TRBV6-5; no clear D. V was trimmed by 0 bases and J by 2 bases, leaving 7 bases between them. The germline V gene has CDR1 MNHEY and CDR2 SVGAGI. CDR3 length: 14 amino acids. CDR3 residues: CASSYSMVQETQYF. The DNA for the CDR3 is TGTGCCAGCAGTTACTCGATGGTTCAAGAGACCCAGTACTTC.

This clonotype was seen a few times. The chain carries TRBV15 and TRBJ1-4; D may be TRBD1 (5 bases). The V gene's germline CDR1 is LNHNV and CDR2 YYDKDF (reference sequence). This CDR3 is 16 amino acids long. V shed 5 bases and J shed 4 bases, with 17 bases lying between them. The CDR3 is CATSFQGAFVNEKLFF. The DNA for the CDR3 is TGTGCCACCAGCTTCCAAGGGGCCTTTGTTAATGAAAAACTGTTTTTT. Combining the CDR3 with reference TRBV15 and TRBJ1-4 gives the whole variable domain DAMVIQNPRYQVTQFGKPVTLSCSQTLNHNVMYWYQQKSSQAPKLLFHYYDKDFNNEADTPDNFQSRRPNTSFCFLDIRSPGLGDTAMYLCATSFQGAFVNEKLFFGSGTQLSVL.

This clonotype was observed a handful of times. The chain uses TRBV12-3 or TRBV12-4 and TRBJ1-1, with 7 nucleotides matching TRBD1. CDR3 size: 15 residues. The V and J ends lost 7 bases and 5 bases, in that order; junction bases with no gene match: 13. CDR3 nucleotides: TGTGCCAGCACCATTTTGCGGGACAGAGAAACTGAAGCTTTCTTT. It yields the protein CASTILRDRETEAFF.

In this sample, this clonotype turned up a few times. This chain links TRBV3-1 with TRBJ2-3; tentative D call: TRBD2 (6 bases). Germline CDR1 and CDR2: LGHDT and YNNKEL (reference sequence). This CDR3 comprises 13 residues. Trimming removed 1 base from V and 9 bases from J, with 11 bases in between. The chain's CDR3 is CASSQVGLGTQYF. CDR3 in DNA: TGTGCCAGCAGCCAAGTGGGACTCGGGACGCAGTATTTT.

V gene TRBV5-6 combines with J gene TRBJ1-3; D is unclear. The CDR3 sequence is 19 residues long. V was trimmed by 0 bases and J by 0 bases, leaving 19 bases between them. Per the germline V gene, CDR1 is SGHDT and CDR2 is YYEEEE. CDR3 in amino acids: CASSLGAAQNGLSGNTIYF. In nucleotides, the CDR3 is TGTGCCAGCAGCTTGGGGGCAGCCCAGAACGGGCTCTCTGGAAACACCATATATTTT.

This sequence joins TRBV5-1 and TRBJ2-7, with D perhaps TRBD1 (6 bases). The CDR3 extends over 14 amino acids. The germline CDR1 and CDR2 sequences are SGHRS and YFSETQ. V dropped 5 bases and J dropped 2 bases, with 14 bases sitting between them. CDR3 sequence: CASRPDSTPYEQYF. In DNA, the CDR3 is TGCGCCAGCAGACCGGACAGTACACCCTACGAGCAGTACTTC.

V gene TRBV4-1 combines with J gene TRBJ1-1; TRBD1 aligns across 8 bases. Germline trimming cut 4 bases from V and 0 bases from J; bases unmatched to any gene: 10. This CDR3 comprises 17 residues. The germline V gene has CDR1 MGHRA and CDR2 YSYEKL. Here the CDR3 DNA reads TGCGCCAGCAGCCCCGGGACAGGTGGTACGATGAACACTGAAGCTTTCTTT. Translation gives CASSPGTGGTMNTEAFF.

The CDR3, as DNA: TGTGCCTGGAGTGAGCTGGAGGAGACCCAGTACTTC. This codes for CAWSELEETQYF. V gene TRBV30 combines with J gene TRBJ2-5; D gene unclear. Trimming left V 1 base short and J 5 bases short, with 8 bases between. The CDR3 totals 12 residues. Germline CDR1 reads GTSNPN; CDR2 reads SVGIG (reference sequence).

The chain joins TRBV12-3 or TRBV12-4 to TRBJ2-2, with D perhaps TRBD2 (5 bases). The CDR3 sequence is 15 residues long. Trimming took off 7 bases at V and 4 bases at J, with 16 bases between the two ends. CDR3 bases: TGTGCCAGCACCTTACTAGAGATCCGCACCGGGGAGCTGTTTTTT. This codes for CASTLLEIRTGELFF.

This rearrangement joins TRBV6-4 to TRBJ2-2; 10 bases line up with TRBD2. Germline CDR1 MRHNA, CDR2 SNTAGT. This CDR3 has 16 amino acids. V trimming: 6 bases; J trimming: 2 bases; junction bases outside the gene matches: 6. CDR3 sequence reads: CASSSSSGRNTGELFF. The CDR3 coding sequence is TGTGCCAGCAGCAGTTCTAGCGGGAGAAACACCGGGGAGCTGTTTTTT.

The CDR3 DNA follows: TGTGCCAGCAGCCACAAGATCCATTCTCTGGACACCGGGGAGCTGTTTTTT. It yields the protein CASSHKIHSLDTGELFF. The rearrangement links TRBV14 to TRBJ2-2; D is undetermined. V was cut by 3 bases and J by 3 bases, with 17 bases left in between. This CDR3 has 17 amino acids. CDR1 is SGHDN, CDR2 FVKESK, per germline.

There are many counts of this clonotype. The rearrangement uses TRBV12-3 or TRBV12-4 and TRBJ2-1, with 7 nucleotides matching TRBD1. The CDR3 is 13 residues long. Losses at the gene ends were 2 bases for V and 9 bases for J; bases not matched to a gene: 4. CDR3 in DNA: TGTGCCAGCAGTTTATGGACAGGAAGTGAGCAGTTCTTC. Encoded protein: CASSLWTGSEQFF.

This clonotype has only a few counts. The chain uses TRBV4-1 and TRBJ2-7; 7 nucleotides line up with TRBD2. This CDR3 contains 18 residues. CDR1 and CDR2 from the germline V gene are MGHRA and YSYEKL. J lost 6 bases, V lost 0 bases, and 17 bases had no gene match. Here the CDR3 DNA reads TGCGCCAGCAGCCAAGATTTCGGAAGAGCGGGAAGGTTGGGCGAGCAGTACTTC. Protein sequence: CASSQDFGRAGRLGEQYF.

The chain employs TRBV29-1 and TRBJ1-4; possibly TRBD1 for D (6 bases). The CDR3 sequence is 11 residues long. Germline assignment: CDR1 SQVTM and CDR2 ANQGSEA. The V and J ends lost 4 bases and 8 bases respectively, with 8 bases between them. CDR3 amino acids: CSVGTAEKLFF. CDR3 nucleotides: TGCAGCGTTGGGACAGCCGAAAAACTGTTTTTT.

This clonotype showed up many times. The chain is built from TRBV12-3 or TRBV12-4 and TRBJ1-2; 7 bases are a match to TRBD1. The CDR3 contains 15 residues. Losses at the gene ends were 3 bases for V and 8 bases for J; bases not matched to a gene: 12. The DNA for the CDR3 is TGTGCCAGCAGTTTGTCGGGTCAACAGGGGTCAGGCTACACCTTC. It is translated as CASSLSGQQGSGYTF.

This clonotype was counted only a few times. This rearrangement joins TRBV5-1 to TRBJ2-5; TRBD2 aligns across 8 bases. Trimming at V came to 1 base and at J to 5 bases, leaving 7 bases not matched to a gene. The length of the CDR3 is 15 residues. Per the germline V gene, CDR1 is SGHRS and CDR2 is YFSETQ. The CDR3 region is CASSLFSGARETQYF. The CDR3 nucleotides read TGCGCCAGCAGCTTGTTTAGCGGGGCCCGGGAGACCCAGTACTTC.

The chain has TRBV6-1 and TRBJ2-5; D may be TRBD1 (6 bases). V lost 7 bases, J lost 5 bases, and 17 bases lay in between. The CDR3 is 14 residues long. CDR1 and CDR2 from the germline V gene are MNHNS and SASEGT. CDR3 loop: CASNLGQPGETQYF. CDR3 bases: TGTGCCAGCAACCTCGGACAGCCTGGGGAGACCCAGTACTTC.

In this sample, this clonotype turned up many times. The chain is built from TRBV29-1 and TRBJ1-2; D remains ambiguous. V lost 6 bases to trimming and J lost 5 bases, with 16 bases between them. Germline-derived CDR1 and CDR2 are SQVTM and ANQGSEA. This CDR3 has 13 residues. In DNA form, the CDR3 reads TGCAGCGTCCGGCGGGGTGGAAGTTATGGCTACACCTTC. It is translated as CSVRRGGSYGYTF.

J is TRBJ2-7 and V is TRBV27; 9 bases agree with TRBD2. This CDR3 is built from 17 residues. With 6 bases clipped from V and 0 bases from J, the junction kept 12 bases outside the gene matches. Germline CDR1 MNHEY, CDR2 SMNVEV (reference sequence). CDR3 region: CASRLYPSGTISYEQYF. CDR3 sequence (DNA): TGTGCCAGCAGACTGTACCCTAGCGGGACCATCTCCTACGAGCAGTACTTC.

This clonotype has a handful of counts. The J gene is TRBJ2-4, the V gene TRBV7-2, with 8 bases fitting TRBD1. Germline V gene data show CDR1 as SGHTA and CDR2 as FQGNSA. The V and J ends lost 3 bases and 7 bases, in that order; junction bases with no gene match: 8. CDR3 length equals 15 residues. In DNA form, the CDR3 reads TGTGCCAGCAGCTTCCGACAGGGGAAGGGGAACATTCAGTACTTC. It codes for CASSFRQGKGNIQYF.

The CDR3 DNA sequence: TGTGCCAGCAGTTATCAACAGGACGTACTCCCCTACAATGAGCAGTTCTTC. Protein product: CASSYQQDVLPYNEQFF. The rearrangement uses TRBV6-5 and TRBJ2-1, with D perhaps TRBD1 (5 bases). With 3 bases removed from V and 2 bases from J, the gap between germline ends came to 17 bases. CDR3 length: 17 residues. Germline V gene lookup returns CDR1 MNHEY and CDR2 SVGAGI.